This TCR beta chain comes out of a study of cytomegalovirus exposure and HLA in healthy donors (dated by TCRdb to about 2017). For the wider study: In an earlier analysis of under 600 of the donors, approximately 300 Gb of sequence data and 100 million or so unique TCR beta sequences from about 190 million T cells were reported. An early release covering 550 to 700 HLA-typed donors comprised about 290 gigabases of sequencing data and tens of millions of unique TCR sequences. Of the roughly 400 genotyped donors, 70% to 90% were placed in the genetic ancestry cluster associated with self-reported Caucasian donors. The aim of the study was to test whether cataloging public T cell receptors could identify signatures of past pathogen exposure. Using immunosequencing, the study profiled T cell repertoires from 666 subjects and related those repertoires to cytomegalovirus serostatus. In addition to the first cohort of 666 subjects, a separate validation cohort of 130 or so different subjects was used. To predict cytomegalovirus infection status, the study combined high-throughput TCR immunosequencing, statistical association of individual TCRs with disease status, and machine learning. In a later analysis, previously published TCR beta repertoires from about 670 donors were re-analyzed and high-resolution HLA genotyping was added so that TCR occurrence patterns could be studied. In the later analysis, no new phenotypic data were used to find candidate immune exposures; instead, reliance was placed on TCR beta sequences and their occurrence across donors. An earlier analysis of roughly 580 of the donors used high-throughput TCR beta sequencing to judge whether each TCR beta V gene segment behaved as functional or pseudogenic. Donor age, sex, ethnicity and CMV serostatus were compiled together with the repertoire data. A later genetic analysis used genome-wide SNP genotypes for about 60% of the roughly 700 donors, treating that subset as a discovery cohort. All discovery cohort repertoires had been generated using a single sequencing platform. Both class I and class II loci were covered by HLA typing, at four-digit resolution. The number of donors typed differed by locus, with about 629-640 for A, B, C, DRB1 and DQB1, more than 500 for DQA1, 606 for DPA1, and about 450 for DPB1. Roughly 5 DR-DQ haplotypes were handled as single units for association and clustering, since linkage in the cohort was strong. Across about 380 genotyped donors of the cohort, an average of about 250,000 unique TCR beta nucleotide sequences per donor were sequenced, and approximately 17% of those sequences were non-productive. General study outcomes and caveats: A total of some 180 TCR beta chains were listed by the study as associated with cytomegalovirus. According to a later analysis, parvovirus B19, influenza, CMV and Epstein-Barr virus appeared linked to several top co-occurrence clusters. In a later genetic analysis, a missense DCLRE1C variant was associated with V-gene and J-gene trimming of TCR beta chains, and the association was replicated in an independent cohort. Because HLA typing was missing for some donors at each locus, association tests included only the typed subset. Only TCR beta chains were sequenced in this cohort, and the absence of alpha or paired-chain data limited detectable features. The sequencing pipeline was judged likely to have produced a cluster of highly shared sequence variants as a technical artifact. For the cohort, immune exposure information was limited to CMV serostatus. In a later analysis, TCR association rates were found to vary across HLA loci, with the most associated TCRs seen for DRB1 alleles and the fewest for HLA-C alleles. In vitro tests confirmed that three of the cytomegalovirus-associated TCR beta chains recognize cytomegalovirus antigens. In a later analysis, HLA-associated TCR beta chains were found to be more clonally expanded and to have lower generation probabilities than equally common non-associated chains. At a false discovery rate of 0.05, a later analysis linked about 17,000 TCR beta sequences to specific HLA alleles. A further reported finding was that TCR beta sequences accurately predicted the HLA-A and HLA-B alleles for most subjects in the first cohort. Compared with the roughly 600-donor mean, donors in an Asian-associated ancestry cluster had fewer N-insertions in productive TCRs, according to a later genetic analysis. Broadly in line with IMGT annotations, most TCR beta V segments showed up in productive rearrangements about 90% or about 30% of the time in an earlier analysis of under 700 of the donors. Most CMV-associated TCR beta chains appeared to be HLA-restricted in a later analysis, and the HLA associations seemed to be driven largely by CMV exposure. Because counts were too low, about 15 rarely observed V segments, including chromosome 9 orphons, were left out of the earlier analysis of a few hundred of the donors. When HLA alleles, especially DR and DQ, strongly co-occurred, attributing TCR associations to individual alleles was difficult. It was suggested by the authors that the approach could potentially be generalized to other disease states and immunological phenotypes. Because the 87-base-pair reads could not distinguish some IMGT-functional V segments, including TRBV6-2 and TRBV6-3, those segments were excluded. Most TCR sequences were seen in very few donors, while some public TCRs were found in many individuals. The classifier was reported to diagnose cytomegalovirus status with high specificity and sensitivity in both the original and validation cohorts. Linkage disequilibrium might explain the correlated functional status among segregating V segments, but an unknown experimental factor could not be excluded. Roughly uniform sequencing depth across donors was assumed in presence/absence analyses, although this assumption may not hold.

The cohort comprised 710 or so healthy bone marrow donors. At the time of sampling, all cohort members were nominally healthy, though unrecorded immune exposures were likely present. The donor was CMV seronegative and was included in the group of approximately 350 seronegative cohort members. A peripheral blood sample was provided by each donor, and peripheral blood mononuclear cells were used for TCR beta sequencing. Genomic DNA extraction from the blood cell samples was performed with the Qiagen DNeasy Blood Extraction Kit. About this clone: The antigen this receptor binds is unknown. No much larger clone exists at a distance of one base, and base qualities are not known.

Libraries were constructed by the immunoSEQ multiplex PCR assay. For the multiplex PCR, a mixture combining 60 forward primers for TCR Vbeta segments and 13 reverse primers for TCR Jbeta segments was used. The CDR3 region of rearranged TCR beta genes was amplified from genomic DNA with a multiplex PCR assay. On the Illumina HiSeq System, the amplified TCR beta libraries were sequenced as 87-base-pair reads. As for how the authors treated the data: A later analysis counted about 80 million unique TCR beta chains across the 650 to 800 repertoires, and 9.5 million to 11 million of these chains were shared by at least two donors. Raw reads were error-corrected and collapsed into unique sequences with a nearest-neighbor algorithm that merged closely related sequences to remove PCR and sequencing errors. Alignment of CDR3 sequences to IMGT reference sequences was used to assign V, D and J gene segments. For a sequence to be retained, a match of at least six nucleotides to both a V gene segment and a J gene segment was required. A rearrangement counted as productive if the CDR3 had no stop codons and remained in frame with V and J, and every other rearrangement counted as non-productive. CDR3 was defined according to IMGT convention as the region running from the second conserved V-encoded cysteine to the conserved J-encoded phenylalanine. The earlier analysis of some 550 of the donors excluded any sequence lacking an unambiguous match to a single V gene segment. In an earlier analysis of some 590 of the donors, a V segment was called functional when productive rearrangements were above 56.7%, and segregating when the standard deviation between donors exceeded 5%. A statistical classification framework was built to diagnose cytomegalovirus status from the catalog of TCR beta chain sequences. V and J gene assignment, in a later analysis, came from comparing TCR nucleotide sequences with IMGT/GENE-DB human TR gene sequences. Using the TCRdist pipeline, a later analysis assigned CDR3 sequences along with most-parsimonious VDJ recombination scenarios. In a later analysis, each TCR beta chain was defined by its CDR3 amino acid sequence together with its V-gene family, and reads lacking a unique V-gene family were excluded. As a way to deal with suspected cross-contamination and a sequencing artifact, a later analysis dropped 592 nucleotide sequences that were highly shared and had low generation probability. In a later analysis, a clonal expansion index for each public chain was calculated from normalized within-repertoire ranks of inferred template counts. A later analysis computed generation probabilities with a VDJ recombination model fitted to out-of-frame rearrangements, and checked the results against IGoR. In a later analysis, hypergeometric tests were used to score TCR-TCR, TCR-HLA and TCR-CMV co-occurrence, with a repertoire-size bias correction applied to TCR pairs. In a later analysis, false discovery rates were estimated by permuting HLA or CMV assignments 20 times. In a later analysis, co-occurring TCRs were grouped using DBSCAN, and TCRdist sequence similarity was added for clustering within HLA-allele-positive subsets. Repertoires with fewer than 30,000 or more than 120,000 public chains, plus five repertoires with anomalous nucleotide sharing, were excluded from co-occurrence clustering. Not all clones reach the TCRdb copy of this immuneACCESS table, which keeps in-frame sequences only. Checked studies attribute under half of the gap to unresolved V genes and leave the rest unexplained. V, J and clone size are those of that table, while D and trimming were read from the DNA. The sample table lists tens of thousands of clones, around four fifths of them with a count of one. In total, the top ten clones hold over 3% of the sample.

The germline V gene (reference sequence) sets CDR1 to SGHNT and CDR2 to YYREEE. Relative to germline, V is missing 4 bases and J is missing 4 bases, with 7 bases of the junction outside any gene match. Inclusive of the bounding cysteine and phenylalanine, the CDR3 is 15 residues long. The read is trimmed to its CDR3 DNA, 45 bases read in frame from base 1. Rearrangement joined TRBV5-4 to TRBJ2-7; 11 bases in between match TRBD2. The sequencing input was PBMCs. The receptor was isolated from a woman aged 40 to 55 in good health and CMV-seronegative. The nucleotides read TGTGCCAGCAGCGCGGGGACTAGCGGCTTATACGAGCAGTACTTC. Translated, this gives CASSAGTSGLYEQYF. This CDR3, with the reference TRBV5-4 and TRBJ2-7 proteins standing in past its ends, gives the full variable domain ETGVTQSPTHLIKTRGQQVTLRCSSQSGHNTVSWYQQALGQGPQFIFQYYREEENGRGNFPPRFSGLQFPNYSSELNVNALELDDSALYLCASSAGTSGLYEQYFGPGTRLTVT.